This record covers a single T cell receptor beta chain. Its target is unknown. The source of the sample is a study of T cell responses to AZD1222 COVID-19 vaccine. Study at large: Second-dose intervals of approximately 4 or approximately 12 weeks were pooled. Study-level points and caveats: White British donors predominated, females outnumbered males, and clonal diversity was possibly underestimated.

TCRdb's copy holds only in-frame clones and misses some; the assay was immunoSEQ multiplex PCR. The table records 130,000 to 150,000 clones, about 87% of them present only once. The germline V gene has CDR1 SGHTA and CDR2 FQGNSA. Germline trimming cut 6 bases from V and 5 bases from J; bases unmatched to any gene: 9. The CDR3 is 14 residues long. The chain combines TRBV7-2 with TRBJ2-7; 8 positions match TRBD1. Source: peripheral blood, taken on day 0 of AZD1222 vaccination. This TCR derives from an adult in good health. CDR3 residues: CASSGRTGRNEQYF. The CDR3 DNA reads as TGTGCCAGCAGTGGGCGGACAGGGAGGAACGAGCAGTACTTC.